This T cell receptor beta chain was recorded in a study of shared clonotypes between healthy human individuals. Comments on this clone: The antigen remains unidentified.

Ten immunoSEQ deep assay plates were used to sequence unsorted PBMC DNA. Assay used: immunoSEQ multiplex PCR; TCRdb lists only in-frame clones, some missing. The sample lists fewer than 500,000 clones, 75% to 80% occurring once. General study results and limits: The study drew on few donors, limiting represented genetic and exposure-history diversity.

The donor population consisted of healthy HIV-negative adults with no recent acute infections or vaccinations. About 100 million PBMCs were counted before genomic DNA extraction. This clonotype originated in a woman aged 40 to 55 in good health. Some clones in this sample may be carry-over from other donors' samples. What was sequenced was PBMCs.

CDR3 loop: CASSERAGGPADTQYF. CDR3 bases: TGTGCCAGCAGCGAACGAGCGGGAGGGCCCGCAGATACGCAGTATTTT. The V call is TRBV28, the J call TRBJ2-3; 10 bases map to TRBD2. Germline CDR1 and CDR2: MDHEN and SYDVKM. This CDR3 is 16 amino acids long. V lost 6 bases to trimming and J lost 4 bases; unmatched junction nucleotides: 10.